The T cell receptor (beta chain) under discussion was sequenced for a study of blood T cell repertoires in COVID-19. TCRdb's copy holds only in-frame clones and misses some; the assay was immunoSEQ multiplex PCR. This table has 100,000 to 120,000 clones, around nine tenths appearing once. The V gene's germline CDR1 is SGHAT and CDR2 FQNNGV. Trimming took 0 bases from V and 5 from J; bases not matched to a gene: 2. The CDR3 is 14 amino acids. The specimen was peripheral blood. The sequence was collected from a human donor in a cohort sampled during active COVID-19. V and J are TRBV11-2 and TRBJ2-5, with 8 positions matching TRBD2. Here the CDR3 reads CASSLEGGRETQYF. The CDR3 DNA sequence: TGTGCCAGCAGCTTAGAGGGCGGGAGGGAGACCCAGTACTTC.